The 6 T cell receptor beta chains in this list originate from one sample, sequenced in a study of T-cell memory formation after mild COVID-19 listed by TCRdb under 2021. Receptor libraries were prepared by 5' RACE. TCRdb lists the instrument as Illumina NovaSeq 6000. Using fastp at Q25 and MiXCR, TCRdb reprocessed the public reads and kept productive beta chains. Entries are consolidated by CDR3 protein sequence, retaining the most common genes and DNA. The sample table holds 450,000 to 650,000 distinct CDR3 sequences, of which 20% were seen once. The top ten clonotypes cover about an eighth of the sample. The source material was PBMCs or a T cell subset sorted from them (not recorded which). The source of these receptors is an adult woman who had mild COVID-19 (a few samples of this study predate the infection). The sample titles of this study are shuffled in the database, so cell type and time point are left out; the donor was told from shared clones.

The chain carries TRBV5-1 and TRBJ2-7, with a weak D call TRBD2 (6 bases). The length of the CDR3 is 14 residues. Germline CDR1 SGHRS, CDR2 YFSETQ. Trimming took off 6 bases at V and 3 bases at J, with 16 bases between the two ends. CDR3: CASTGGTASYEQYF. CDR3 DNA sequence: TGCGCCAGCACCGGGGGTACCGCGAGCTACGAGCAGTACTTC.

This clonotype occurred once. The chain links TRBV5-6 to TRBJ2-6; perhaps TRBD2 as D (5 bases). The germline V and J ends were trimmed by 2 bases and 1 base, with 13 bases remaining between them. Germline V CDR1 and CDR2: SGHDT, YYEEEE. This CDR3 has 17 residues. DNA for the CDR3: TGTGCCAGCAGCTTCGACGGGAAGATTTCTGGGGCCAACGTCCTGACTTTC. Translation: CASSFDGKISGANVLTF. Combining the CDR3 with reference TRBV5-6 and TRBJ2-6 gives the whole variable domain DAGVTQSPTHLIKTRGQQVTLRCSPKSGHDTVSWYQQALGQGPQFIFQYYEEEERQRGNFPDRFSGHQFPNYSSELNVNALLLGDSALYLCASSFDGKISGANVLTFGAGSRLTVL.

The V gene is TRBV20-1, the J gene TRBJ1-5; D call uncertain. This CDR3 is 13 amino acids long. Germline CDR1 is DFQATT and CDR2 is SNEGSKA (reference sequence). The ends were cut back, 6 bases at V and 7 bases at J, with 16 bases in the middle. CDR3 region: CSAREVGRQPQHF. For the CDR3, the DNA is TGCAGTGCGCGGGAGGTAGGGCGGCAGCCCCAGCATTTT.

This chain joins TRBV15 and TRBJ1-5; D remains unclear. CDR1 LNHNV and CDR2 YYDKDF come from the germline V gene (reference sequence). The CDR3 is made up of 14 amino acids. V was pared by 5 bases and J by 0 bases, with 8 bases between. CDR3 residues: CATSEGLSNQPQHF. The DNA for the CDR3 is TGTGCCACCAGCGAAGGCCTTAGCAATCAGCCCCAGCATTTT. The full variable domain, rest sourced from reference TRBV15 and TRBJ1-5, is DAMVIQNPRYQVTQFGKPVTLSCSQTLNHNVMYWYQQKSSQAPKLLFHYYDKDFNNEADTPDNFQSRRPNTSFCFLDIRSPGLGDTAMYLCATSEGLSNQPQHFGDGTRLSIL.

The chain links TRBV20-1 to TRBJ1-2; D unclear. Trimming stripped 0 bases from V and 0 bases from J, with 2 bases between. The germline V gene encodes CDR1 DFQATT and CDR2 SNEGSKA (reference sequence). The CDR3 runs to 12 residues. Written as DNA, the CDR3 is TGCAGTGCTAGAGAAGCTAACTATGGCTACACCTTC. Protein sequence: CSAREANYGYTF.

The genes are TRBV29-1 and TRBJ2-7, with 8 bases fitting TRBD2. This CDR3 has 15 residues. V shed 6 bases, J shed 0 bases, and the junction held 10 bases outside the gene matches. Germline CDR1 reads SQVTM; CDR2 reads ANQGSEA. Here the CDR3 reads CSVATGGRSSYEQYF. DNA of the CDR3: TGCAGCGTCGCTACGGGCGGGAGGTCCTCCTACGAGCAGTACTTC.